These T cell receptor beta chains were read from a single sample in a study of beta chain features in type 1 diabetes. TCRdb's table, derived via immunoSEQ multiplex PCR, lists solely in-frame clones and lacks some. The sample records about 660,000 clones, over 12% being singletons. The sample was naive CD4+ T cells from blood. The receptors stem from a man aged 18 to 30 with type 1 diabetes. Each CDR3 is given with its conserved first and last residue. D genes are given only for firm matches. Some rows have no size entry. The others give once, few or many, or a class for an expanded clone.

size	J	V	D	CDR3	DNA
few	TRBJ1-1	TRBV30	-	CAYTGYTEAFF	TGTGCCTACACAGGGTACACTGAAGCTTTCTTT
-	TRBJ1-2	TRBV30	-	CAWSGPRDYTF	TGTGCCTGGAGTGGCCCCAGGGACTACACCTTC
-	TRBJ2-1	TRBV4-1	-	CASSQQDSSYNEQFF	TGCGCCAGCAGCCAGCAGGACAGTTCCTACAATGAGCAGTTCTTC
few	TRBJ2-1	TRBV18	TRBD2	CASSPQTSGEYNEQFF	TGTGCCAGCTCACCTCAGACTAGCGGGGAGTACAATGAGCAGTTCTTC
few	TRBJ2-4	TRBV9	-	CASSSNPDGIQYF	TGTGCCAGCAGCTCAAACCCGGATGGCATTCAGTACTTC
few	TRBJ1-2	TRBV4-3	-	CASSPAQGRYGYTF	TGCGCCAGCAGCCCAGCTCAGGGCCGTTATGGCTACACCTTC
-	TRBJ2-5	TRBV18	TRBD1	CASSKGTGEETQYF	TGTGCCAGCTCCAAAGGGACAGGAGAAGAGACCCAGTACTTC
-	TRBJ2-2	TRBV18	-	CASSVNRNTGELFF	TGTGCCAGCTCAGTCAACAGGAACACCGGGGAGCTGTTTTTT
-	TRBJ2-5	TRBV28	-	CASTYRRPQETQYF	TGTGCCAGCACCTACAGGAGGCCCCAAGAGACCCAGTACTTC
few	TRBJ2-7	TRBV7-8	-	CASSLGALEQYF	TGTGCCAGCAGCTTAGGGGCCCTCGAGCAGTACTTC
few	TRBJ2-5	TRBV7-2	TRBD2	CASSLARTSGPAGETQYF	TGTGCCAGCAGCTTAGCGAGGACTAGCGGACCGGCAGGGGAGACCCAGTACTTC
few	TRBJ2-2	TRBV19	-	CASSIDRGATGELFF	TGTGCCAGTAGTATCGACCGGGGCGCCACCGGGGAGCTGTTTTTT
few	TRBJ2-3	TRBV19	-	CASVGDTQYF	TGTGCCAGCGTTGGAGATACGCAGTATTTT
few	TRBJ2-7	TRBV6-5	-	CASTQRDEQYF	TGTGCCAGCACCCAGCGGGACGAGCAGTACTTC
-	TRBJ2-7	TRBV6-1	-	CASSEGGAPYEQYF	TGTGCCAGCAGTGAAGGGGGGGCCCCCTACGAGCAGTACTTC
-	TRBJ2-3	TRBV30	-	CACSLALISTDTQYF	TGTGCCTGCAGCCTCGCCCTTATTAGCACAGATACGCAGTATTTT
-	TRBJ2-6	TRBV7-2	-	CASSLDGLPPGPGANVLTF	TGTGCCAGCAGCTTAGACGGACTCCCCCCGGGCCCTGGGGCCAACGTCCTGACTTTC
few	TRBJ1-5	TRBV2	TRBD1	CASSQGTGGNQPQHF	TGTGCCAGCTCCCAGGGGACAGGGGGCAATCAGCCCCAGCATTTT
-	TRBJ2-3	TRBV10-3	-	CAISDQGTDTQYF	TGTGCCATCAGTGACCAGGGCACAGATACGCAGTATTTT
-	TRBJ2-7	TRBV2	-	CASSEWQDLYEQYF	TGTGCCAGCAGTGAGTGGCAGGACCTCTACGAGCAGTACTTC
-	TRBJ2-1	TRBV20-1	-	CSARDQNWEFF	TGCAGTGCTAGAGACCAGAACTGGGAGTTCTTC
few	TRBJ2-7	TRBV29-1	TRBD1	CSVVRDTGAYEQYF	TGCAGCGTGGTGAGGGACACAGGGGCGTACGAGCAGTACTTC
-	TRBJ1-2	TRBV18	-	CASSLGPNYGYTF	TGTGCCAGCTCACTGGGACCCAACTATGGCTACACCTTC
-	TRBJ2-1	TRBV5-6	TRBD2	CASSSLLEASGLYNEQFF	TGTGCCAGCAGCTCCTTGCTTGAGGCTAGCGGATTATACAATGAGCAGTTCTTC
-	TRBJ2-7	TRBV7-2	-	CASRLLAQDEQYF	TGTGCCAGCAGATTACTAGCCCAGGACGAGCAGTACTTC
few	TRBJ2-5	TRBV7-2	-	CASSLVRPKETQYF	TGTGCCAGCAGCTTAGTAAGGCCTAAAGAGACCCAGTACTTC
few	TRBJ2-7	TRBV5-4	TRBD2	CASSLAKGGGARSEQYF	TGTGCCAGCAGCTTGGCGAAAGGCGGGGGGGCCCGGAGCGAGCAGTACTTC
-	TRBJ2-5	TRBV6-5	-	CASTQREAQYF	TGTGCCAGCACCCAGAGGGAGGCCCAGTACTTC
-	TRBJ2-1	TRBV28	-	CASSQQGGHNEQFF	TGTGCCAGCAGTCAACAGGGAGGGCACAATGAGCAGTTCTTC
few	TRBJ1-5	TRBV6-5	-	CASSYSLSSGNQPQHF	TGTGCCAGCAGTTACTCTTTATCTAGTGGCAATCAGCCCCAGCATTTT
-	TRBJ2-3	TRBV5-4	TRBD2	CASSLGGRGTDTQYF	TGTGCCAGCAGCTTGGGCGGGAGGGGCACAGATACGCAGTATTTT
few	TRBJ1-2	TRBV6-5	TRBD1	CASSTGGYGYTF	TGTGCCAGCAGTACAGGGGGCTATGGCTACACCTTC
few	TRBJ2-5	TRBV7-9	-	CASSLRDLIETQYF	TGTGCCAGCAGCTTACGGGACCTTATTGAGACCCAGTACTTC
few	TRBJ1-2	TRBV27	TRBD1	CASSQRQGSYGYTF	TGTGCCAGCAGCCAACGACAGGGTTCGTATGGCTACACCTTC